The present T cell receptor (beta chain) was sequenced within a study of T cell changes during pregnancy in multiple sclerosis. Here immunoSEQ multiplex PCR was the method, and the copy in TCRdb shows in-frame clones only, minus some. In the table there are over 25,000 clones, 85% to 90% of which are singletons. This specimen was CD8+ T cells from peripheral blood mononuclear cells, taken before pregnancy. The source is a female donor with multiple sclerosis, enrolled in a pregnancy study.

The DNA for the CDR3 is TGTGCCAGCAGCTCAGGGCCGATTGAAGCTTTCTTT. Protein: CASSSGPIEAFF. The chain has TRBV5-6 and TRBJ1-1; a weak D match, TRBD1 (5 bases). Per germline, CDR1 SGHDT and CDR2 YYEEEE. The CDR3 loop spans 12 amino acids. V was shortened by 3 bases and J by 7 bases, with 10 bases between the two germline ends.